One T cell receptor beta chain is described in this entry. Original processing methods: Nucleated cell number was recorded as an estimate derived from reference gene primer amplification. Profiled with immunoSEQ multiplex PCR; TCRdb holds only in-frame clones, not every one. V and J calls and clone size are those listed in that table; D and trimming were worked out from the DNA. Here the sample spans some 83,000 clones, about 86% being singletons. This sample is drawn from a study of blood T cell repertoires in COVID-19. Across the study: Some COVID-19 samples were acute and others convalescent; all came from the United States, Italy and Spain. The cDNA or gDNA used as material had been derived from T cells, B-cell-depleted T cells, or PBMCs.

With 3 bases removed from V and 2 bases from J, the gap between germline ends came to 7 bases. Germline V gene lookup returns CDR1 SGHVS and CDR2 FQNEAQ. The CDR3 totals 13 residues. Sequenced input: peripheral blood. This TCR derives from a man of 80 years or more with acute or convalescent COVID-19. V and J are TRBV7-8 and TRBJ1-2; a possible D gene is TRBD1 (5 bases). The CDR3, as DNA: TGTGCCAGCAGCTTTACAGGAAACTATGGCTACACCTTC. Translated, it gives CASSFTGNYGYTF.